The 30 T cell receptor beta chains in this list originate from one sample, sequenced in a study of blood T cell repertoires in COVID-19. This table comes from immunoSEQ multiplex PCR, and its TCRdb copy is limited to in-frame clones, with some not included. The sample shows 200,000 to 300,000 clones, 85% to 90% of them seen only once. What was sequenced was peripheral blood. The receptor set was obtained from a woman aged 70-85 years with active or convalescent COVID-19.

This clone came up once. The chain links TRBV20-1 to TRBJ1-4, with D tentatively TRBD1 (5 bases). CDR3 length equals 14 residues. Trimming removed 3 bases at V and 1 base at J, with 9 bases between. Per the germline V gene, CDR1 is DFQATT and CDR2 is SNEGSKA (reference sequence). Here the CDR3 DNA reads TGCAGTGCTAGTAGGGGAGGAACTAATGAAAAACTGTTTTTT. Translated: CSASRGGTNEKLFF.

This chain connects TRBV24-1 to TRBJ2-6, with 9 bases matching TRBD2. Trimming took 6 bases from V and 5 from J; bases not matched to a gene: 4. Germline loops: CDR1 KGHDR, CDR2 SFDVKD. The CDR3 extends over 15 amino acids. The CDR3: CATSFSGGRANVLTF. CDR3 DNA: TGTGCCACCAGTTTTAGCGGGGGTAGGGCCAACGTCCTGACTTTC.

This clone appeared many times. The chain joins TRBV10-3 to TRBJ2-1, with 13 bases identical to TRBD2. V shed 8 bases, J shed 9 bases, and the junction held 7 bases outside the gene matches. The length of the CDR3 is 14 residues. Germline CDR1 reads ENHRY; CDR2 reads SYGVKD. CDR3 loop: CAIAGTSGAPEQFF. CDR3 sequence (DNA): TGTGCCATCGCCGGGACTAGCGGGGCCCCTGAGCAGTTCTTC.

This clone was seen only once. The chain carries TRBV15 and TRBJ1-5; TRBD1 agrees at 7 bases. CDR3 length: 14 residues. The ends lost 4 bases at V and 3 bases at J; junction bases unmatched: 3. The germline V gene encodes CDR1 LNHNV and CDR2 YYDKDF (reference sequence). CDR3 in amino acids: CATSKGGSNQPQHF. Written as DNA, the CDR3 is TGTGCCACCAGCAAAGGGGGCTCCAATCAGCCCCAGCATTTT.

The chain employs TRBV19 and TRBJ2-2; 10 bases agree with TRBD1. This CDR3 is built from 15 residues. Germline values: CDR1 LNHDA, CDR2 SQIVND (reference sequence). With V trimmed by 7 bases and J by 5 bases, 7 bases remained unmatched. The CDR3, as DNA: TGTGCCAGTAAAACACCGGGACAGGGGACCGGGGAGCTGTTTTTT. Translating gives CASKTPGQGTGELFF.

This chain joins TRBV19 and TRBJ2-2, with D maybe TRBD2 (7 bases). The CDR3 spans 14 residues. Germline values: CDR1 LNHDA, CDR2 SQIVND (reference sequence). Trimming removed 3 bases at V and 6 bases at J, with 11 bases between. The CDR3 loop is CASSIGGRPGELFF. CDR3 nucleotides: TGTGCCAGTAGTATCGGGGGGCGCCCCGGGGAGCTGTTTTTT.

This clone came up once. The genes are TRBV18 and TRBJ2-7, with 7 bases fitting TRBD1. Trimming cost V 4 bases and J 4 bases; bases outside gene matches: 7. The germline V gene encodes CDR1 KGHSH and CDR2 LQKENI. This CDR3 is built from 14 residues. CDR3 loop: CASSLPTGTYEQYF. The CDR3 coding sequence is TGTGCCAGCTCACTCCCGACAGGGACATACGAGCAGTACTTC.

The chain recombines TRBV6-5 with TRBJ1-5; D is unclear. Trimming stripped 2 bases from V and 3 bases from J, with 8 bases between. The CDR3 spans 14 residues. The germline V gene encodes CDR1 MNHEY and CDR2 SVGAGI. CDR3: CASSYAGYNQPQHF. CDR3 nucleotide sequence: TGTGCCAGCAGTTACGCCGGTTACAATCAGCCCCAGCATTTT.

The chain combines TRBV3-1 (or the pseudogene TRBV3-2) with TRBJ1-1; TRBD1 matches 7 bases. CDR1 is LGHDT and CDR2 is YNNKEL in the germline V gene (reference sequence). The CDR3 sequence is 14 residues long. The trim removed 1 base at V and 4 bases at J, leaving 3 bases unmatched. CDR3 region: CASSQGQGGTEAFF. Here the CDR3 DNA reads TGTGCCAGCAGCCAAGGACAGGGTGGCACTGAAGCTTTCTTT.

The sample holds a few counts of this clone. The rearrangement links TRBV4-3 to TRBJ1-2; no firm D call. CDR1 and CDR2 (germline): LGHNA, YSLEER. V dropped 3 bases and J dropped 8 bases, with 19 bases sitting between them. The CDR3 runs to 15 residues. The CDR3 reads CASSHDGGGLWGYTF. CDR3 DNA: TGCGCCAGCAGCCATGATGGAGGAGGTTTATGGGGCTACACCTTC.

The chain links TRBV14 to TRBJ2-5; TRBD2 aligns across 8 bases. Germline values: CDR1 SGHDN, CDR2 FVKESK. The CDR3 runs 15 residues. V trimming: 5 bases; J trimming: 4 bases; junction bases outside the gene matches: 9. The CDR3: CASSYRTSLRETQYF. The CDR3, as DNA: TGTGCCAGCAGCTACCGGACTAGCCTACGAGAGACCCAGTACTTC.

The CDR3 reads CAISQGTVDTEAFF. The CDR3 nucleotides read TGTGCCATCAGTCAAGGGACAGTTGACACTGAAGCTTTCTTT. The rearrangement joins TRBV10-3 to TRBJ1-1; 7 bases agree with TRBD1. V lost 5 bases, J lost 3 bases, and 6 bases stayed unmatched. The germline V gene encodes CDR1 ENHRY and CDR2 SYGVKD. The CDR3 has 14 residues.

The rearrangement uses TRBV19 and TRBJ1-5, with TRBD1 as a possible D gene (5 bases). The V end was cut by 7 bases, the J end by 4 bases, with 17 bases between. CDR1 and CDR2 from the germline V gene are LNHDA and SQIVND (reference sequence). The CDR3 has 15 amino acids. In DNA, the CDR3 is TGTGCCAGTACCCTCCATCGAGCAGGGAATCAGCCCCAGCATTTT. It encodes CASTLHRAGNQPQHF. The full variable domain, rest sourced from reference TRBV19 and TRBJ1-5, is DGGITQSPKYLFRKEGQNVTLSCEQNLNHDAMYWYRQDPGQGLRLIYYSQIVNDFQKGDIAEGYSVSREKKESFPLTVTSAQKNPTAFYLCASTLHRAGNQPQHFGDGTRLSIL.

The rearrangement joins TRBV4-1 to TRBJ1-1, with D unresolved. Germline V gene sequence: CDR1 MGHRA, CDR2 YSYEKL. V was trimmed by 6 bases and J by 4 bases, leaving 15 bases between them. This CDR3 region has 14 residues. CDR3 in DNA: TGCGCCAGCAGGGGCGCCACCGTGGGCACTGAAGCTTTCTTT. Translating it yields CASRGATVGTEAFF.

V gene TRBV18 combines with J gene TRBJ1-6; D remains unclear. The CDR3 extends over 16 amino acids. Germline CDR1 reads KGHSH; CDR2 reads LQKENI. Trimming stripped 6 bases from V and 5 bases from J, with 17 bases between. DNA for the CDR3: TGTGCCAGCTCCCCCATTCAAGGAGCACATAATTCACCCCTCCACTTT. Residues: CASSPIQGAHNSPLHF.

This clone was recorded only once. This chain connects TRBV11-2 to TRBJ1-2; 7 nucleotides align to TRBD1. V lost 6 bases to trimming and J lost 0 bases; unmatched junction nucleotides: 13. Germline V gene lookup returns CDR1 SGHAT and CDR2 FQNNGV. CDR3 size: 17 residues. CDR3 in DNA: TGTGCCAGCAGACCGACAGGGACTTTTTTATCTAACTATGGCTACACCTTC. This sequence encodes CASRPTGTFLSNYGYTF.

The chain joins TRBV4-1 to TRBJ2-4; 10 bases agree with TRBD1. Germline lookup yields CDR1 MGHRA and CDR2 YSYEKL. The trim removed 1 base at V and 8 bases at J, leaving 2 bases unmatched. The CDR3 has 14 amino acids. CDR3 in amino acids: CASSQAGTGDIQYF. The CDR3 DNA reads as TGCGCCAGCAGCCAAGCTGGGACAGGGGACATTCAGTACTTC.

The chain links TRBV12-3 or TRBV12-4 to TRBJ2-3; 9 positions match TRBD1. This CDR3 contains 13 residues. The trim removed 8 bases at V and 1 base at J, leaving 1 base unmatched. The CDR3 sequence is CASRDRGTDTQYF. For the CDR3, the DNA is TGTGCCAGCCGGGACAGGGGCACAGATACGCAGTATTTT.

J is TRBJ2-3 and V is TRBV19; D is perhaps TRBD1 (5 bases). Germline V gene lookup returns CDR1 LNHDA and CDR2 SQIVND (reference sequence). CDR3 length equals 15 residues. V was pared by 3 bases and J by 0 bases, with 10 bases between. The CDR3 DNA follows: TGTGCCAGTAGTATCCAGGGTGGAAGCACAGATACGCAGTATTTT. Translating gives CASSIQGGSTDTQYF.

DNA of the CDR3: TGTGCCACCAGCAGAGCTGTCCAACGAACAGGTCTAAGCTCTGGAAACACCATATATTTT. Protein sequence: CATSRAVQRTGLSSGNTIYF. V is TRBV15 and J is TRBJ1-3, with a possible D match to TRBD1 (5 bases). V was trimmed by 1 base and J by 0 bases, leaving 22 bases between them. This CDR3 contains 20 residues. The V gene's germline CDR1 is LNHNV and CDR2 YYDKDF (reference sequence).

This chain joins TRBV12-3 or TRBV12-4 and TRBJ2-5; TRBD1 matches 7 bases. Germline trimming cut 6 bases from V and 2 bases from J; bases unmatched to any gene: 3. CDR3 length: 13 amino acids. The CDR3 DNA reads TGTGCCAGCAGAACGGGACAGCAAGAGACCCAGTACTTC. Residues: CASRTGQQETQYF.

This chain connects TRBV27 to TRBJ1-2, with D possibly matching TRBD1 (6 bases). Trimming removed 8 bases at V and 1 base at J, with 8 bases between. Germline V CDR1 and CDR2: MNHEY, SMNVEV (reference sequence). The CDR3 totals 12 residues. CDR3 bases: TGTGCCAGCGGACAGATTAACTATGGCTACACCTTC. The encoded protein is CASGQINYGYTF.

The chain joins TRBV7-9 to TRBJ2-7, with TRBD2 matching over 10 bases. Germline CDR1 and CDR2: SEHNR and FQNEAQ (reference sequence). Losses at the gene ends were 5 bases for V and 5 bases for J; bases not matched to a gene: 9. This CDR3 region has 15 residues. The CDR3 bases are TGTGCCAGCAGCCCCGAGCGGGGGGGCCCCAACGAGCAGTACTTC. It encodes CASSPERGGPNEQYF.

To note about this clone: This same CDR3 is encoded by further DNA sequences in the sample. V usage is TRBV18 and J usage is TRBJ2-5, with D perhaps matching TRBD1 (6 bases). V gave up 6 bases and J gave up 4 bases, with 9 bases separating them. CDR3 size: 12 residues. Germline V gene data show CDR1 as KGHSH and CDR2 as LQKENI. CDR3 sequence (DNA): TGTGCCAGCTCTCCCAGGGGAGAGACCCAGTACTTC. Its translation: CASSPRGETQYF.

V gene TRBV7-3 combines with J gene TRBJ1-3; 7 bases line up with TRBD1. CDR1 is SGHTA and CDR2 is FQGTGA in the germline V gene. Germline trimming cut 8 bases from V and 3 bases from J; bases unmatched to any gene: 1. The CDR3 consists of 12 residues. The CDR3 nucleotides are TGTGCCAGCGGACAGGATGGAAACACCATATATTTT. Translated, it gives CASGQDGNTIYF.

This chain links TRBV11-2 with TRBJ1-2; TRBD1 aligns across 7 bases. Germline CDR1 and CDR2: SGHAT and FQNNGV. The CDR3 has 15 amino acids. The V segment lost 4 bases and the J segment 2 bases; nucleotides outside the gene matches: 7. The DNA of the CDR3 is TGTGCCAGCAGCTCCGACCGGACAGGCAACTATGGCTACACCTTC. The encoded protein is CASSSDRTGNYGYTF.

The chain combines TRBV6-5 with TRBJ1-2; TRBD1 might be the D (6 bases). CDR1 and CDR2 (germline): MNHEY, SVGAGI. This CDR3 contains 15 residues. V dropped 6 bases and J dropped 4 bases, with 18 bases sitting between them. In DNA, the CDR3 is TGTGCCAGCAGCCCCTTGCACAGGGTCGTCTATGGCTACACCTTC. Translating gives CASSPLHRVVYGYTF.

V usage is TRBV24-1 and J usage is TRBJ1-1, with TRBD1 matching over 7 bases. Per the germline V gene, CDR1 is KGHDR and CDR2 is SFDVKD. This CDR3 comprises 15 residues. Losses at the gene ends were 3 bases for V and 11 bases for J; bases not matched to a gene: 14. The CDR3 nucleotides read TGTGCCACCAGTGATCCCACTGACAGGGATCCAACGGCTTTCTTT. Residues: CATSDPTDRDPTAFF.

The chain joins TRBV19 to TRBJ1-5; the match to TRBD1 covers 7 bases. After removal of 6 bases from V and 4 bases from J, the junction contained 6 bases not matched to a gene. Germline CDR1 reads LNHDA; CDR2 reads SQIVND (reference sequence). The CDR3 covers 14 residues. CDR3 loop: CASSLGQANQPQHF. DNA of the CDR3: TGTGCCAGTAGCCTAGGACAGGCGAATCAGCCCCAGCATTTT.

The table lists this clone with a count of one. The V and J genes are TRBV20-1 and TRBJ1-5; TRBD1 agrees at 8 bases. V lost 3 bases, J lost 10 bases, and 11 bases stayed unmatched. Looked up from germline, CDR1 is DFQATT and CDR2 is SNEGSKA (reference sequence). The CDR3 has 14 residues. The CDR3 sequence is CSASRGTGRDPQHF. In DNA, the CDR3 is TGCAGTGCTAGTCGAGGGACAGGCCGTGATCCCCAGCATTTT.